The 27 T cell receptor beta chains below all came from one sample that was sequenced in a study of beta chain features in type 1 diabetes. General study results and limits: The study found moderately but significantly shorter TCRB CDR3s in all four CD4+ subsets of Type 1 diabetes patients.

These receptors are not linked to any known antigen. Sequenced material consisted of expressed TCRB transcripts (all of the isolated RNA was reverse transcribed). Assay: immunoSEQ multiplex PCR; the TCRdb copy retains only in-frame clones and omits some. This table has about 160,000 clones, just over 8% appearing once. Sequencing used central memory CD4+ T cells from blood. The origin of the receptors is a woman aged 18-29 years with type 1 diabetes.

This clone showed up just a few times. The chain joins TRBV6-6 to TRBJ1-2; 10 bases line up with TRBD1. CDR3 length equals 14 residues. Germline values: CDR1 MNHNY, CDR2 SVGAGI (reference sequence). Trimming removed 6 bases from V and 3 bases from J; junction bases left unmatched: 4. DNA for the CDR3: TGTGCCAGCAGCCCGACAGGGGGCTACTATGGCTACACCTTC. Translation: CASSPTGGYYGYTF.

The V and J genes are TRBV9 and TRBJ2-1; tentative D call: TRBD2 (5 bases). Germline CDR1 reads SGDLS; CDR2 reads YYNGEE. CDR3 length equals 14 residues. V was trimmed by 4 bases and J by 4 bases, leaving 12 bases between them. The CDR3 region is CASSSSPGYNEQFF. CDR3 nucleotides: TGTGCCAGCAGCAGTTCGCCGGGGTACAATGAGCAGTTCTTC.

This clone has a count of ten or more. The chain is built from TRBV14 and TRBJ1-5; D ambiguous. With 0 bases removed from V and 4 bases from J, the gap between germline ends came to 4 bases. The length of the CDR3 is 13 residues. Per germline, CDR1 SGHDN and CDR2 FVKESK. The CDR3 DNA reads TGTGCCAGCAGCCAAGACGGGAATCAGCCCCAGCATTTT. Translation gives CASSQDGNQPQHF.

The chain has TRBV5-5 and TRBJ1-2, with 7 positions matching TRBD1. The CDR3 is 12 residues long. The ends lost 6 bases at V and 7 bases at J; junction bases unmatched: 6. The germline gives CDR1 SGHKS, CDR2 YYEKEE (reference sequence). CDR3 DNA: TGTGCCAGCACCGACAGGGCAAGTGGCTACACCTTC. Its protein product is CASTDRASGYTF. The full variable domain, in which reference TRBV5-5 and TRBJ1-2 provide the parts outside the CDR3, is DAGVTQSPTHLIKTRGQQVTLRCSPISGHKSVSWYQQVLGQGPQFIFQYYEKEERGRGNFPDRFSARQFPNYSSELNVNALLLGDSALYLCASTDRASGYTFGSGTRLTVV.

V and J are TRBV15 and TRBJ2-3, with D tentatively TRBD1 (6 bases). The CDR3 runs 14 residues. Trimming shortened V by 1 base and J by 4 bases, and 9 bases separated the two germline ends. Germline assignment: CDR1 LNHNV and CDR2 YYDKDF (reference sequence). The CDR3 nucleotides are TGTGCCACCAGCAGAGTTGGGGGCCCAGATACGCAGTATTTT. Amino acids: CATSRVGGPDTQYF.

The sample holds a few counts of this clone. The identical CDR3 is also encoded by other nucleotide sequences in the sample. The chain is built from TRBV29-1 and TRBJ1-2, with D perhaps matching TRBD1 (6 bases). CDR1 SQVTM and CDR2 ANQGSEA come from the germline V gene. The CDR3 has 12 residues. Between the trimmed V and J ends, which lost 1 base and 5 bases, there was a span of 8 bases. DNA of the CDR3: TGCAGCGTTGAAGGAGGGGGATATGGCTACACCTTC. Translation: CSVEGGGYGYTF.

The chain couples TRBV25-1 to TRBJ1-6; no reliable D call. CDR3 size: 12 residues. The V end lost 1 base, the J end lost 14 bases, and 9 bases lay between the germline ends. Germline CDR1 and CDR2: MGHDK and SYGVNS. The CDR3 protein is CASSESGVTLHF. The CDR3 DNA reads TGTGCCAGCAGTGAATCCGGAGTAACCCTCCACTTT.

The chain couples TRBV5-4 to TRBJ2-1; possibly TRBD2 for D (5 bases). This CDR3 comprises 14 residues. Germline lookup yields CDR1 SGHNT and CDR2 YYREEE (reference sequence). Trimming took 0 bases from V and 8 from J, leaving 12 bases between them. In DNA, the CDR3 is TGTGCCAGCAGCTTGGAGCAGTTTAGCGATGAGCAGTTCTTC. This encodes CASSLEQFSDEQFF.

This clone was picked up a small number of times. This chain connects TRBV9 to TRBJ2-7; possibly TRBD2 for D (5 bases). Germline CDR1 SGDLS, CDR2 YYNGEE. The length of the CDR3 is 14 residues. Trimming left V 2 bases short and J 3 bases short, with 12 bases between. This CDR3 reads CASSVHLGSYEQYF. CDR3 coding DNA: TGTGCCAGCAGCGTTCACTTGGGGAGCTACGAGCAGTACTTC.

The chain recombines TRBV4-3 with TRBJ2-2; the D is unclear. V dropped 4 bases and J dropped 2 bases, with 8 bases sitting between them. CDR3 length equals 14 residues. Germline-derived CDR1 and CDR2 are LGHNA and YSLEER. The CDR3 nucleotides read TGCGCCAGCAGCCTGACACCCAACACCGGGGAGCTGTTTTTT. Translating it yields CASSLTPNTGELFF.

This clone was detected a few times. The rearrangement joins TRBV29-1 to TRBJ2-5; D not resolved. Looked up from germline, CDR1 is SQVTM and CDR2 is ANQGSEA. The CDR3 extends over 13 amino acids. With 5 bases removed from V and 7 bases from J, the gap between germline ends came to 17 bases. The CDR3 DNA is TGCAGCGTTCTCCAAACTCGTCCGGGGACCCAGTACTTC. Protein product: CSVLQTRPGTQYF.

The chain has TRBV29-1 and TRBJ2-3; 8 positions agree with TRBD1. V lost 4 bases and J lost 5; bases outside the gene matches: 14. CDR3 length: 16 residues. CDR1 is SQVTM and CDR2 is ANQGSEA in the germline V gene. The CDR3 nucleotides are TGCAGCGTTGCCCCTCTCGGGCAGGGGGCGGTAGATACGCAGTATTTT. This sequence encodes CSVAPLGQGAVDTQYF.

There are a few counts of this clone. J is TRBJ1-2 and V is TRBV12-5; 11 bases fit TRBD1. Trimming cost V 4 bases and J 1 base; bases outside gene matches: 5. The CDR3 extends over 16 amino acids. Germline V lookup: CDR1 LGHNT, CDR2 FRNRAP. CDR3 DNA sequence: TGTGCTAGTGGTTCCGGACAGGGGGCCGGTAACTATGGCTACACCTTC. This codes for CASGSGQGAGNYGYTF.

The chain links TRBV7-2 to TRBJ2-1, with TRBD1 matching over 7 bases. V was pared by 2 bases and J by 5 bases, with 6 bases of the junction left unmatched. Germline V CDR1 and CDR2: SGHTA, FQGNSA. CDR3 length: 15 amino acids. CDR3 sequence reads: CASSLRQGGNNEQFF. CDR3 DNA sequence: TGTGCCAGCAGCTTAAGACAGGGTGGAAACAATGAGCAGTTCTTC.

The chain couples TRBV4-3 to TRBJ2-1, with TRBD2 matching 10 bases. CDR3 length equals 15 residues. Trimming cost V 1 base and J 9 bases; bases outside gene matches: 6. From germline, CDR1 is LGHNA and CDR2 YSLEER. CDR3 nucleotides: TGCGCCAGCAGCCAAGCGGCTAGCGGGAGAGGTGAGCAGTTCTTC. Its protein is CASSQAASGRGEQFF.

The chain recombines TRBV7-9 with TRBJ1-2, with a weak D call TRBD1 (5 bases). V lost 2 bases, J lost 3 bases, and 13 bases lay in between. The germline V gene has CDR1 SEHNR and CDR2 FQNEAQ (reference sequence). This CDR3 is built from 15 residues. CDR3 sequence: CASSLFHRGDYGYTF. The CDR3 coding sequence is TGTGCCAGCAGCTTATTCCATCGGGGGGACTATGGCTACACCTTC.

The chain combines TRBV29-1 with TRBJ2-3, with 7 positions matching TRBD2. Trimming took 2 bases from V and 3 from J; bases not matched to a gene: 5. From germline, CDR1 is SQVTM and CDR2 ANQGSEA. This CDR3 region has 14 residues. CDR3 sequence: CSVEKGEGTDTQYF. CDR3 DNA: TGCAGCGTTGAAAAAGGGGAGGGAACAGATACGCAGTATTTT.

The chain has TRBV5-1 and TRBJ2-2; D not certain. The V and J ends lost 0 bases and 7 bases respectively, with 7 bases between them. Germline assignment: CDR1 SGHRS and CDR2 YFSETQ. There are 13 residues in the CDR3. DNA for the CDR3: TGCGCCAGCAGCTTGGCAGTAAGCGGGGAGCTGTTTTTT. This encodes CASSLAVSGELFF. The full variable domain, rest sourced from reference TRBV5-1 and TRBJ2-2, is KAGVTQTPRYLIKTRGQQVTLSCSPISGHRSVSWYQQTPGQGLQFLFEYFSETQRNKGNFPGRFSGRQFSNSRSEMNVSTLELGDSALYLCASSLAVSGELFFGEGSRLTVL.

This chain connects TRBV4-2 to TRBJ2-3; maybe TRBD1 (6 bases). Germline V CDR1 and CDR2: LGHNA, YNFKEQ. The CDR3 extends over 13 amino acids. The germline V and J ends were trimmed by 0 bases and 6 bases, with 7 bases remaining between them. The CDR3 here is CASSQDRGDTQYF. Written as DNA, the CDR3 is TGTGCCAGCAGCCAAGATAGGGGGGATACGCAGTATTTT.

The genes are TRBV28 and TRBJ1-1, with 7 bases matching TRBD1. This CDR3 has 14 residues. V trimming: 2 bases; J trimming: 9 bases; junction bases outside the gene matches: 9. Germline loops: CDR1 MDHEN, CDR2 SYDVKM. CDR3: CASSLASRDRKAFF. For the CDR3, the DNA is TGTGCCAGCAGTTTAGCCTCAAGGGACAGAAAAGCTTTCTTT.

This clone was recorded many times. The chain combines TRBV5-1 with TRBJ1-2, with 9 bases aligning to TRBD1. The germline V gene has CDR1 SGHRS and CDR2 YFSETQ. The CDR3 extends over 13 amino acids. J lost 6 bases, V lost 4 bases, and 4 bases had no gene match. The CDR3 DNA sequence: TGCGCCAGCAGCATCGGACAGGGGCATGGCTACACCTTC. Its protein is CASSIGQGHGYTF.

Regarding this clone: The germline gene is not matched at one end of the junction; a read error may be the cause. V usage is TRBV7-9 and J usage is TRBJ2-7, with TRBD1 identical over 10 bases. This CDR3 comprises 14 residues. The germline V gene encodes CDR1 SEHNR and CDR2 FQNEAQ (reference sequence). CDR3 in DNA: TGTGCCAGCAGCCCGACAGGGGGCGTCTACCAGCAGTACTTC. Translation gives CASSPTGGVYQQYF. Filled out from reference TRBV7-9 and TRBJ2-7, the complete variable domain reads DTGVSQNPRHKITKRGQNVTFRCDPISEHNRLYWYRQTLGQGPEFLTYFQNEAQLEKSRLLSDRFSAERPKGSFSTLEIQRTEQGDSAMYLCASSPTGGVYQQYFGPGTRLTVT.

This clone was counted at least ten times. This sequence joins TRBV9 and TRBJ2-1, with 10 bases that match TRBD2. The ends lost 0 bases at V and 13 bases at J; junction bases unmatched: 16. Germline V CDR1 and CDR2: SGDLS, YYNGEE. The CDR3 totals 17 residues. The CDR3: CASSVEGTSGMVGRQFF. The CDR3 region has the DNA TGTGCCAGCAGCGTAGAGGGAACTAGCGGGATGGTAGGACGCCAGTTCTTC.

This clone was seen a handful of times. The chain has TRBV5-4 and TRBJ2-7; TRBD1 matches at 7 bases. V was clipped by 4 bases and J by 2 bases; unmatched bases: 9. Germline loops: CDR1 SGHNT, CDR2 YYREEE (reference sequence). There are 15 residues in the CDR3. For the CDR3, the DNA is TGTGCCAGCAGCCGATACCGGGACAGCCCCTACGAGCAGTACTTC. It translates to CASSRYRDSPYEQYF.

This clone was observed a few times. At one boundary the junction diverges from the germline segment, which might be a read error. This rearrangement joins TRBV7-2 to TRBJ2-1, with 9 positions matching TRBD2. The CDR3 spans 16 residues. The V gene's germline CDR1 is SGHTA and CDR2 FQGNSA. CDR3 region: CASSPVAGEGYNEQFF. In DNA, the CDR3 is TGCGCCAGCAGCCCCGTAGCGGGGGAGGGCTACAATGAGCAGTTCTTC.

The chain recombines TRBV5-1 with TRBJ1-2; D gene uncertain. The germline gives CDR1 SGHRS, CDR2 YFSETQ. CDR3 length: 14 amino acids. Between the trimmed V and J ends, which lost 0 bases and 8 bases, there was a span of 14 bases. The DNA for the CDR3 is TGCGCCAGCAGCTTGGAGGTGGGAGTCGAAGGCTACACCTTC. Its translation: CASSLEVGVEGYTF.

V usage is TRBV6-4 and J usage is TRBJ2-1, with TRBD2 matching 14 bases. This CDR3 region has 15 residues. Germline V lookup: CDR1 MRHNA, CDR2 SNTAGT. The V segment lost 4 bases and the J segment 9 bases; nucleotides outside the gene matches: 5. The CDR3 bases are TGTGCCAGCAGTGGGGGACTAGCGGGAGTAGGTGAGCAGTTCTTC. As protein: CASSGGLAGVGEQFF.